The 25 T cell receptor beta chains given below trace back to one sample, sequenced in a study of blood T cell repertoires in COVID-19. Assay used: immunoSEQ multiplex PCR; TCRdb lists only in-frame clones, some missing. Found here are some 190,000 clones, around 85% of them singletons; the top ten hold 1% to 1.4%. Sequenced sample: peripheral blood. All receptors come from a man under 40 with acute or convalescent COVID-19.

The CDR3 nucleotides are TGCAGCGTTACGGACAGGGGGAACACTGAAGCTTTCTTT. Translated: CSVTDRGNTEAFF. J is TRBJ1-1 and V is TRBV29-1; 9 nucleotides line up with TRBD1. Looked up from germline, CDR1 is SQVTM and CDR2 is ANQGSEA. V lost 5 bases, J lost 1 base, and 2 bases stayed unmatched. The CDR3 contains 13 residues. The full variable domain, in which reference TRBV29-1 and TRBJ1-1 provide the parts outside the CDR3, is SAVISQKPSRDICQRGTSLTIQCQVDSQVTMMFWYRQQPGQSLTLIATANQGSEATYESGFVIDKFPISRPNLTFSTLTVSNMSPEDSSIYLCSVTDRGNTEAFFGQGTRLTVV.

The V call is TRBV5-1, the J call TRBJ2-3; a possible D gene is TRBD2 (6 bases). Per germline, CDR1 SGHRS and CDR2 YFSETQ. There are 15 residues in the CDR3. V lost 0 bases and J 3 bases, leaving 11 bases between the germline ends. CDR3 nucleotide sequence: TGCGCCAGCAGCTTGGCCGGGGGTAGGACAGATACGCAGTATTTT. Its protein product is CASSLAGGRTDTQYF.

The V and J genes are TRBV7-3 and TRBJ2-1, with TRBD2 identical over 12 bases. With 2 bases clipped from V and 7 bases from J, the junction kept 12 bases outside the gene matches. This CDR3 is built from 18 residues. Germline CDR1 and CDR2: SGHTA and FQGTGA. CDR3 nucleotides: TGTGCCAGCAGCTTAGTGCCACTAGCGGGAGGTAGAGGGAATGAGCAGTTCTTC. Protein: CASSLVPLAGGRGNEQFF.

The V gene is TRBV4-1, the J gene TRBJ1-6; possibly TRBD1 for D (6 bases). V lost 4 bases and J lost 7, with 17 bases in between. Germline assignment: CDR1 MGHRA and CDR2 YSYEKL. This CDR3 has 16 amino acids. The CDR3 DNA sequence: TGCGCCAGCAGCCGATTAACCCCAGGGGAGAATTCACCCCTCCACTTT. It specifies CASSRLTPGENSPLHF.

The chain is built from TRBV28 and TRBJ1-5; D is ambiguous. Looked up from germline, CDR1 is MDHEN and CDR2 is SYDVKM. V shed 5 bases and J shed 3 bases, with 5 bases lying between them. The CDR3 has 12 residues. The CDR3 bases are TGTGCCAGCAGTCTCCTCAATCAGCCCCAGCATTTT. It translates to CASSLLNQPQHF.

This chain links TRBV4-1 with TRBJ2-7; D call uncertain. Trimming took 4 bases from V and 5 from J, leaving 12 bases between them. Germline V gene sequence: CDR1 MGHRA, CDR2 YSYEKL. The CDR3 covers 13 residues. CDR3 sequence: CASSPLNTDEQYF. Written as DNA, the CDR3 is TGCGCCAGCAGCCCATTAAACACCGACGAGCAGTACTTC.

This chain uses TRBV10-3 with TRBJ2-1; D remains unclear. The germline gives CDR1 ENHRY, CDR2 SYGVKD. The V gene lost 6 bases and the J gene lost 5 bases, with 8 bases spanning the gap. CDR3 size: 12 residues. The CDR3 DNA reads as TGTGCCATCAGATTCGACAACAATGAGCAGTTCTTC. Protein: CAIRFDNNEQFF.

This chain's CDR3 is CASSPGGGWDTIYF. DNA of the CDR3: TGCGCCAGCAGCCCCGGCGGGGGATGGGACACCATATATTTT. The chain uses TRBV5-1 and TRBJ1-3; TRBD1 might be the D (5 bases). The germline gives CDR1 SGHRS, CDR2 YFSETQ. The CDR3 runs 14 residues. The V end was cut by 4 bases, the J end by 8 bases, with 16 bases between.

With regard to this clone: Other DNA sequences in this sample translate to the same CDR3. V gene TRBV6-5 combines with J gene TRBJ2-1; D might be TRBD2 (5 bases). Germline loops: CDR1 MNHEY, CDR2 SVGAGI. V was pared by 0 bases and J by 4 bases, with 7 bases between. The CDR3 has 14 amino acids. The CDR3 DNA reads as TGTGCCAGCAGTTACTCTTCGGGGTACAATGAGCAGTTCTTC. It yields the protein CASSYSSGYNEQFF.

Regarding this clone: The junction and the germline gene differ at one end; a read error may be behind it. The V call is TRBV7-9, the J call TRBJ2-7, with 10 bases lining up with TRBD2. The CDR3 extends over 14 amino acids. Germline V gene data show CDR1 as SEHNR and CDR2 as FQNEAQ (reference sequence). CDR3 sequence: CASSFPGSLAGDVF. CDR3 in DNA: TGTGCCAGCAGCTTCCCTGGATCGCTAGCGGGAGACGTCTTC.

The chain recombines TRBV11-2 with TRBJ1-2, with D perhaps matching TRBD1 (5 bases). This CDR3 is built from 14 residues. In germline, CDR1 is SGHAT, CDR2 FQNNGV. The V gene lost 3 bases and the J gene lost 2 bases, with 10 bases spanning the gap. As DNA, the CDR3 is TGTGCCAGCAGCTTGGCGGGACCCAACTATGGCTACACCTTC. It encodes CASSLAGPNYGYTF.

The chain has TRBV6-2 or TRBV6-3 and TRBJ2-7, with a weak D call TRBD1 (5 bases). Trimming left V 4 bases short and J 4 bases short, with 17 bases between. The CDR3 is 15 residues long. CDR1 is MNHEY, CDR2 SVGEGT, per germline. This CDR3 reads CASSFTGRLSYEQYF. The CDR3 region has the DNA TGTGCCAGCAGTTTTACAGGACGCCTTTCGTACGAGCAGTACTTC.

CDR3 in amino acids: CATTGTSGTEYF. The CDR3, as DNA: TGTGCCACCACAGGGACTAGCGGGACAGAGTACTTC. The chain recombines TRBV6-5 with TRBJ2-4; 13 bases line up with TRBD2. The trim removed 10 bases at V and 14 bases at J, leaving 8 bases unmatched. This CDR3 contains 12 residues. The germline CDR1 and CDR2 sequences are MNHEY and SVGAGI.

This clone was recorded only once. The chain combines TRBV3-1 (or the pseudogene TRBV3-2) with TRBJ1-4, with TRBD1 matching over 7 bases. The V gene's germline CDR1 is LGHDT and CDR2 YNNKEL (reference sequence). J gave up 8 bases and V 4 bases, and 7 bases lay outside the gene matches. This CDR3 spans 14 amino acids. The DNA for the CDR3 is TGTGCCAGCAGCCTCAGGGGGACACGAGAAAAACTGTTTTTT. It yields the protein CASSLRGTREKLFF.

In DNA form, the CDR3 reads TGTGCCAGCAGTGTGGGCGGGGCCTATAATTCACCCCTCCACTTT. It codes for CASSVGGAYNSPLHF. The V and J genes are TRBV2 and TRBJ1-6; no firm D call. Germline V gives CDR1 SNHLY, CDR2 FYNNEI. The CDR3 spans 15 residues. Trimming removed 4 bases at V and 2 bases at J, with 9 bases between.

This clone was counted a single time. The V and J genes are TRBV2 and TRBJ1-2; 12 bases line up with TRBD1. The trim removed 9 bases at V and 8 bases at J, leaving 4 bases unmatched. Germline V gene data show CDR1 as SNHLY and CDR2 as FYNNEI. This CDR3 is built from 12 residues. CDR3 amino acids: CARGTGGGGYTF. In nucleotides, the CDR3 is TGTGCCAGAGGGACAGGGGGCGGCGGCTACACCTTC.

This clone was observed a few times. This chain links TRBV30 with TRBJ1-6; 9 bases align to TRBD1. V lost 2 bases and J lost 11; bases outside the gene matches: 7. In germline, CDR1 is GTSNPN, CDR2 SVGIG (reference sequence). This CDR3 region has 14 residues. The CDR3 is CAWSLTGGWTPLHF. The CDR3 coding sequence is TGTGCCTGGAGTCTTACAGGGGGCTGGACACCCCTCCACTTT.

The genes are TRBV6-2 or TRBV6-3 and TRBJ1-5; D possibly corresponds to TRBD1 (5 bases). This CDR3 spans 17 amino acids. The V and J ends lost 6 bases and 0 bases respectively, with 18 bases between them. Germline V gives CDR1 MNHEY, CDR2 SVGEGT. For the CDR3, the DNA is TGTGCCAGCAGCCGCCCCGGGGGATATTATAGCAATCAGCCCCAGCATTTT. Protein product: CASSRPGGYYSNQPQHF.

Here the CDR3 DNA reads TGTGCCAGCAGCCAAATCGACAGCTATTACACAGATACGCAGTATTTT. It yields the protein CASSQIDSYYTDTQYF. The chain has TRBV3-1 (or the pseudogene TRBV3-2) and TRBJ2-3; a weak D match, TRBD1 (5 bases). There are 16 residues in the CDR3. Germline V lookup: CDR1 LGHDT, CDR2 YNNKEL (reference sequence). Trimming took off 2 bases at V and 2 bases at J, with 14 bases between the two ends.

The genes are TRBV6-5 and TRBJ1-5, with 9 bases identical to TRBD1. Germline CDR1 reads MNHEY; CDR2 reads SVGAGI. The V gene end was trimmed by 5 bases and the J gene end by 7 bases; junction bases not matched to a gene: 6. The CDR3 covers 14 residues. The CDR3 loop is CASSPDRGEQPQHF. The CDR3 DNA is TGTGCCAGCAGTCCGGACAGGGGAGAGCAGCCCCAGCATTTT.

The chain is built from TRBV11-3 and TRBJ2-5; 7 bases agree with TRBD1. V shed 5 bases and J 5 bases; nucleotides not matched to a gene: 8. Germline V gene sequence: CDR1 SGHNT, CDR2 YENEEA. CDR3 length: 14 residues. CDR3 region: CASSQGQAVETQYF. In DNA form, the CDR3 reads TGTGCCAGCAGCCAAGGACAGGCGGTGGAGACCCAGTACTTC.

The genes are TRBV6-5 and TRBJ1-1; 7 positions agree with TRBD1. The V segment lost 2 bases and the J segment 4 bases; nucleotides outside the gene matches: 1. The CDR3 runs to 13 residues. Germline lookup yields CDR1 MNHEY and CDR2 SVGAGI. The CDR3 sequence is CASSYEGATEAFF. As DNA, the CDR3 is TGTGCCAGCAGTTACGAGGGGGCCACTGAAGCTTTCTTT.

The CDR3 sequence: CAISESGGSTDTQYF. DNA of the CDR3: TGTGCCATCAGTGAGAGCGGGGGTAGCACAGATACGCAGTATTTT. This sequence joins TRBV10-3 and TRBJ2-3, with 8 bases fitting TRBD2. V was clipped by 2 bases and J by 0 bases; unmatched bases: 1. Germline CDR1 is ENHRY and CDR2 is SYGVKD. The length of the CDR3 is 15 residues.

The rearrangement joins TRBV9 to TRBJ1-2; TRBD1 agrees at 9 bases. Trimming at V came to 3 bases and at J to 8 bases, leaving 8 bases not matched to a gene. The CDR3 totals 14 residues. Germline assignment: CDR1 SGDLS and CDR2 YYNGEE. CDR3 region: CASSAGQGRGGYTF. The DNA of the CDR3 is TGTGCCAGCAGCGCAGGACAGGGGAGGGGAGGCTACACCTTC.

This chain uses TRBV2 with TRBJ1-3; no clear D. Trimming took 4 bases from V and 0 from J, leaving 7 bases between them. The CDR3 extends over 14 amino acids. Germline loops: CDR1 SNHLY, CDR2 FYNNEI. The CDR3 is CASSVPSSGNTIYF. As DNA, the CDR3 is TGTGCCAGCAGTGTTCCCAGCTCTGGAAACACCATATATTTT.